The 25 T cell receptor beta chains listed next were all sequenced from one sample in a study of T-cell reconstitution after alpha-beta-depleted transplantation in children (dated by TCRdb to 2016 to 2018). Receptor libraries were prepared by PCR. TCRdb records Illumina HiSeq 2500 as the sequencer. Molecular barcoding was employed in the preparation of TCR libraries, with unique molecular identifiers being used to normalize TCRbeta repertoire quantification. TCRdb applied fastp at Q25 and MiXCR to the public reads, then kept only in-frame beta chains. Records with the same CDR3 protein are collapsed into one entry carrying the most frequent genes and DNA. The sample profile shows roughly 180,000 distinct CDR3 sequences; roughly 15% of them were found once. Of the sample, about 13% falls within the top ten clones. The source material was PBMCs from the stem cell graft donor, sampled from the stem cell graft. These receptors were collected from a human donor who donated a stem cell graft to a child with acute lymphoblastic leukemia.

This sequence joins TRBV6-2 or TRBV6-3 and TRBJ2-1; 8 bases are shared with TRBD1. Germline trimming cut 4 bases from V and 6 bases from J; bases unmatched to any gene: 11. The CDR3 sequence is 16 residues long. Germline CDR1 is MNHEY and CDR2 is SVGEGT. The CDR3 loop reads CASSFPSDRVRNEQFF. The CDR3 DNA reads TGTGCCAGCAGTTTCCCCTCGGACAGGGTTCGCAATGAGCAGTTCTTC.

This clonotype was recorded at least ten times. The chain employs TRBV20-1 and TRBJ2-5, with TRBD2 identical over 9 bases. Trimming took 2 bases from V and 5 from J; bases not matched to a gene: 6. CDR3 size: 14 residues. CDR1 is DFQATT and CDR2 is SNEGSKA in the germline V gene (reference sequence). CDR3: CSARISGSGETQYF. The CDR3 DNA follows: TGCAGTGCTAGAATTAGCGGGAGCGGGGAGACCCAGTACTTC.

This clonotype was counted at least ten times. This chain's CDR3 is CSVPEEGGYEQYF. CDR3 bases: TGCAGCGTCCCCGAGGAAGGCGGCTACGAGCAGTACTTC. This chain joins TRBV29-1 and TRBJ2-7, with D hard to call. Trimming took 6 bases from V and 3 from J, leaving 15 bases between them. This CDR3 has 13 amino acids. From germline, CDR1 is SQVTM and CDR2 ANQGSEA.

The genes are TRBV24-1 and TRBJ1-5, with a tentative D call TRBD1 (5 bases). Germline lookup yields CDR1 KGHDR and CDR2 SFDVKD. V was shortened by 3 bases and J by 4 bases, with 6 bases between the two germline ends. The CDR3 runs to 13 residues. The CDR3 loop is CATSDAGNQPQHF. For the CDR3, the DNA is TGTGCCACCAGTGATGCAGGGAATCAGCCCCAGCATTTT.

This clonotype occurred many times. The gene calls are TRBV20-1 and TRBJ2-2, with D perhaps TRBD2 (5 bases). The germline V gene has CDR1 DFQATT and CDR2 SNEGSKA (reference sequence). This CDR3 has 17 residues. Trimming left V 0 bases short and J 0 bases short, with 14 bases between. The CDR3 is CSARDSSGLANTGELFF. For the CDR3, the DNA is TGCAGTGCTAGAGATTCAAGCGGCCTCGCGAACACCGGGGAGCTGTTTTTT.

The sample holds many counts of this clonotype. The chain uses TRBV5-1 and TRBJ2-3; D is unclear. The germline CDR1 and CDR2 sequences are SGHRS and YFSETQ. V dropped 1 base and J dropped 0 bases, with 12 bases sitting between them. The CDR3 covers 16 residues. CDR3 nucleotides: TGCGCCAGCAGCTTGAAGACCGACTCTAGCACAGATACGCAGTATTTT. Its protein is CASSLKTDSSTDTQYF.

A word on this clonotype: One end of the junction is discordant with germline, which a read error may explain. This chain uses TRBV20-1 with TRBJ2-4, with TRBD1 identical over 10 bases. CDR3 size: 17 residues. Per germline, CDR1 DFQATT and CDR2 SNEGSKA (reference sequence). The CDR3 sequence: CSATGTGVGNANNIQYF. CDR3 bases: TGCAGTGCGACCGGGACAGGGGTCGGGAATGCCAACAACATTCAGTACTTC.

This clonotype was seen a few times. The rearrangement uses TRBV20-1 and TRBJ2-7; TRBD2 matches 11 bases. With V trimmed by 6 bases and J by 4 bases, 11 bases remained unmatched. CDR3 length: 15 residues. Per germline, CDR1 DFQATT and CDR2 SNEGSKA (reference sequence). CDR3 bases: TGCAGTGCCGGGTCTCCTAGCGGGAGGCGGTACGAGCAGTACTTC. Protein: CSAGSPSGRRYEQYF.

There are many counts of this clonotype. The V call is TRBV12-3 or TRBV12-4, the J call TRBJ2-7, with 7 bases lining up with TRBD1. V trimming: 6 bases; J trimming: 3 bases; junction bases outside the gene matches: 8. The CDR3 totals 14 residues. The CDR3 coding sequence is TGTGCCAGCAGCGGGACAGACAAAGTCTACGAGCAGTACTTC. Protein sequence: CASSGTDKVYEQYF.

This clonotype showed up many times. The chain has TRBV20-1 and TRBJ2-1; perhaps D is TRBD1 or TRBD2 (5 bases each). The CDR3 covers 13 residues. Trimming took 2 bases from V and 9 from J, leaving 14 bases between them. Germline V lookup: CDR1 DFQATT, CDR2 SNEGSKA (reference sequence). CDR3 loop: CSARSGPPGEQFF. CDR3 DNA: TGCAGTGCTAGATCGGGACCCCCGGGTGAGCAGTTCTTC.

The table lists this clonotype with many counts. The chain recombines TRBV5-5 with TRBJ1-4; D uncertain. This CDR3 region has 15 residues. Between the trimmed V and J ends, which lost 2 bases and 4 bases, there was a span of 12 bases. Germline-derived CDR1 and CDR2 are SGHKS and YYEKEE (reference sequence). CDR3 region: CASSFGGILNEKLFF. The CDR3 nucleotides read TGTGCCAGCAGCTTTGGTGGGATTCTTAATGAAAAACTGTTTTTT. Looking up the rest from reference TRBV5-5 and TRBJ1-4 gives the full variable domain: DAGVTQSPTHLIKTRGQQVTLRCSPISGHKSVSWYQQVLGQGPQFIFQYYEKEERGRGNFPDRFSARQFPNYSSELNVNALLLGDSALYLCASSFGGILNEKLFFGSGTQLSVL.

With respect to this clonotype: In this CDR3 the conserved last residue, phenylalanine or tryptophan, is missing, so a read error is likely. CDR3 bases: TGTGCCAGCAGCTTCTCCAGACAGACACAAGAGACCCAGTACTTG. It encodes CASSFSRQTQETQYL. V and J are TRBV7-2 and TRBJ2-5; a possible D gene is TRBD1 (5 bases). Germline V gene lookup returns CDR1 SGHTA and CDR2 FQGNSA. Between the trimmed V and J ends, which lost 3 bases and 2 bases, there was a span of 13 bases. CDR3 length: 15 residues.

This clonotype was seen repeatedly, ten times or more. This rearrangement joins TRBV7-9 to TRBJ2-1; 10 bases are a match to TRBD2. CDR1 is SEHNR and CDR2 is FQNEAQ in the germline V gene (reference sequence). After removal of 5 bases from V and 2 bases from J, the junction contained 9 bases not matched to a gene. The CDR3 is made up of 17 amino acids. The CDR3 nucleotides are TGTGCCAGCAGCCCCACCCCGCTAGCGGGAGCCTACAATGAGCAGTTCTTC. As protein: CASSPTPLAGAYNEQFF.

The chain is built from TRBV12-3 or TRBV12-4 and TRBJ2-7; D is perhaps TRBD1 or TRBD2 (6 bases each). The CDR3 loop spans 16 amino acids. Trimming pared 4 bases from V and 5 bases from J, leaving 21 bases between. The CDR3 DNA follows: TGTGCCAGCAGTTCGTTCGGGGGCGCAGGGTTCAACGAGCAGTACTTC. The encoded protein is CASSSFGGAGFNEQYF.

In its sample, this clonotype was seen many times. The genes are TRBV7-9 and TRBJ1-2; maybe TRBD1 (6 bases). V lost 3 bases, J lost 6 bases, and 11 bases lay in between. The CDR3 contains 13 residues. CDR1 and CDR2 (germline): SEHNR, FQNEAQ (reference sequence). CDR3 sequence (DNA): TGTGCCAGCAGCTTGGACGCAGGGGATGGCTACACCTTC. It encodes CASSLDAGDGYTF.

With respect to this clonotype: Just one base apart from a much larger clone, this may be a read error. The gene calls are TRBV7-9 and TRBJ2-5; 9 nucleotides align to TRBD2. CDR3 size: 15 residues. From germline, CDR1 is SEHNR and CDR2 FQNEAQ (reference sequence). After removal of 5 bases from V and 9 bases from J, the junction contained 13 bases not matched to a gene. CDR3 in amino acids: CASSRRLAAKEPQYF. CDR3 bases: TGTGCCAGCAGCCGGAGACTAGCGGCCAAGGAGCCCCAGTACTTC.

About this clonotype itself: Without the conserved terminal phenylalanine or tryptophan, this CDR3 likely stems from a read error. The J gene is TRBJ2-5, the V gene TRBV7-8, with D perhaps matching TRBD1 (6 bases). The CDR3 is 14 residues long. CDR1 and CDR2 from the germline V gene are SGHVS and FQNEAQ. The ends were cut back, 2 bases at V and 2 bases at J, with 9 bases in the middle. The CDR3 reads CASSLRTGQETQYL. The CDR3 DNA follows: TGTGCCAGCAGCTTAAGAACAGGGCAAGAGACCCAGTACTTG.

This clonotype occurred many times. This chain connects TRBV11-2 to TRBJ2-1; D not resolved. Trimming stripped 1 base from V and 3 bases from J, with 7 bases between. Germline V gene sequence: CDR1 SGHAT, CDR2 FQNNGV. This CDR3 is built from 14 residues. CDR3 bases: TGTGCCAGCAGCTTAGTCCTAGGCTACAATGAGCAGTTCTTC. This encodes CASSLVLGYNEQFF.

At least ten counts were recorded for this clonotype. The V and J genes are TRBV20-1 and TRBJ2-3, with D hard to call. Germline V gene sequence: CDR1 DFQATT, CDR2 SNEGSKA (reference sequence). The V end lost 3 bases, the J end lost 0 bases, and 16 bases lay between the germline ends. This CDR3 has 16 residues. CDR3 coding DNA: TGCAGTGCTAGTGACCGAGAGACTTCTAGCACAGATACGCAGTATTTT. It encodes CSASDRETSSTDTQYF.

This clonotype has just a few counts. The rearrangement uses TRBV12-3 or TRBV12-4 and TRBJ2-4, with D tentatively TRBD2 (5 bases). V was clipped by 11 bases and J by 0 bases, with 11 bases between them. The CDR3 length is 13 residues. The CDR3 spells CAGQRLAKNIQYF. For the CDR3, the DNA is TGTGCCGGCCAGCGGCTAGCCAAAAACATTCAGTACTTC.

This clonotype was seen at least ten times. The V and J genes are TRBV11-2 and TRBJ2-1, with TRBD2 matching 9 bases. The CDR3 is 16 residues long. Germline CDR1 SGHAT, CDR2 FQNNGV. Trimming took 7 bases from V and 7 from J; bases not matched to a gene: 14. The DNA of the CDR3 is TGTGCCAGCACCTCGTTTGGTAGCGGGAGTGTTAATGAGCAGTTCTTC. This gives the protein CASTSFGSGSVNEQFF.

This clonotype was observed many times. The V and J genes are TRBV12-3 or TRBV12-4 and TRBJ2-5, with D perhaps matching TRBD2 (5 bases). This CDR3 is built from 14 residues. Trimming removed 3 bases at V and 1 base at J, with 9 bases between. The CDR3 here is CASSFGGSQETQYF. The DNA of the CDR3 is TGTGCCAGCAGTTTCGGAGGCAGCCAAGAGACCCAGTACTTC.

This clonotype was seen at least ten times. This sequence joins TRBV12-3 or TRBV12-4 and TRBJ2-1, with D tentatively TRBD1 (6 bases). This CDR3 has 15 amino acids. V dropped 4 bases and J dropped 7 bases, with 17 bases sitting between them. CDR3 nucleotides: TGTGCCAGCAGTTCTGAACAGGGTATGAGGAATGAGCAGTTCTTC. Its protein is CASSSEQGMRNEQFF.

This clonotype occurred many times. The CDR3 loop reads CASSYPHDRSNQPQHF. The CDR3 DNA is TGTGCCAGCAGTTACCCCCACGACAGAAGCAATCAGCCCCAGCATTTT. The chain links TRBV6-5 to TRBJ1-5, with a weak D call TRBD1 (5 bases). Germline CDR1 is MNHEY and CDR2 is SVGAGI. The CDR3 has 16 amino acids. V shed 2 bases and J shed 1 base, with 12 bases lying between them.

The V gene is TRBV5-1, the J gene TRBJ2-7, with D possibly being TRBD1 (8 bases). Germline loops: CDR1 SGHRS, CDR2 YFSETQ. The CDR3 has 15 residues. The V gene lost 7 bases and the J gene lost 0 bases, with 17 bases spanning the gap. The CDR3 DNA reads as TGCGCCAGCCATCACACAGGGGGGGCCTCCTACGAGCAGTACTTC. This gives the protein CASHHTGGASYEQYF. The complete variable domain, with remaining parts taken from reference TRBV5-1 and TRBJ2-7, reads KAGVTQTPRYLIKTRGQQVTLSCSPISGHRSVSWYQQTPGQGLQFLFEYFSETQRNKGNFPGRFSGRQFSNSRSEMNVSTLELGDSALYLCASHHTGGASYEQYFGPGTRLTVT.